Presented here are 24 T cell receptor beta chains from one specimen sequenced in a study of blood T cell repertoires in COVID-19 (TCRdb year 2020). Library prep was done by the immunoSEQ multiplex PCR assay. Drawn from immuneACCESS, this table holds only the in-frame rearrangements with V and J called that TCRdb kept. Clones are partly lost; checked studies trace under half to an unresolved V gene and leave the rest unexplained. Present in this sample are about 240,000 clones, almost 85% of which were seen just once. The ten largest clones take up about 4% of the sample. The sample was peripheral blood. The receptors here all came from a man aged 45 to 65 with acute or convalescent COVID-19.

The rearrangement uses TRBV7-3 and TRBJ2-7; 9 bases agree with TRBD1. From germline, CDR1 is SGHTA and CDR2 FQGTGA. The CDR3 extends over 18 amino acids. J gave up 5 bases and V 5 bases, and 19 bases lay outside the gene matches. The CDR3 sequence is CASSIPGEEGTGFNEQYF. The CDR3 bases are TGTGCCAGCAGCATCCCAGGGGAGGAGGGGACAGGGTTCAACGAGCAGTACTTC.

The chain has TRBV2 and TRBJ1-4, with 10 positions matching TRBD1. CDR1 and CDR2 from the germline V gene are SNHLY and FYNNEI. Trimming removed 6 bases from V and 8 bases from J; junction bases left unmatched: 6. The CDR3 totals 14 residues. In DNA, the CDR3 is TGTGCCAGCAGAGGGGACAGGGGTGGAGAAAAACTGTTTTTT. Translation gives CASRGDRGGEKLFF.

The chain links TRBV6-5 to TRBJ1-6; D remains unclear. This CDR3 has 15 residues. Trimming stripped 4 bases from V and 8 bases from J, with 15 bases between. Germline-derived CDR1 and CDR2 are MNHEY and SVGAGI. CDR3 sequence: CASSSTRTRDSPLHF. CDR3 nucleotides: TGTGCCAGCAGTTCGACAAGGACGAGGGATTCACCCCTCCACTTT.

About this clone: Because it lacks the conserved phenylalanine or tryptophan at the end, this CDR3 is likely a read error. The limits of the CDR3 on the DNA are not certain, so only TCRdb's listed CDR3 is given. The genes are TRBV20-1 and TRBJ1-1; the table calls TRBD1, which could not be checked here. The length of the CDR3 is 11 amino acids, counting both ends. Germline V gene lookup returns CDR1 DFQATT and CDR2 SNEGSKA (reference sequence). The CDR3 loop reads CSARATGQNIL.

This chain links TRBV15 with TRBJ2-1; 7 bases agree with TRBD2. Per the germline V gene, CDR1 is LNHNV and CDR2 is YYDKDF (reference sequence). V shed 0 bases and J 5 bases; nucleotides not matched to a gene: 10. The CDR3 is 17 amino acids. The DNA for the CDR3 is TGTGCCACCAGCAGAGAGCCAGGCCTAGCGGTCAACAATGAGCAGTTCTTC. Amino acid sequence: CATSREPGLAVNNEQFF.

J is TRBJ1-3 and V is TRBV18; D is ambiguous. Trimming stripped 3 bases from V and 0 bases from J, with 9 bases between. Germline CDR1 reads KGHSH; CDR2 reads LQKENI. CDR3 length: 15 residues. CDR3 sequence (DNA): TGTGCCAGCTCACCGCGGGGTGACTCTGGAAACACCATATATTTT. Its protein is CASSPRGDSGNTIYF.

For the CDR3, the DNA is TGTGCCAGCAGCCAAGACACTCGGGGGACCCAGTACTTC. Protein product: CASSQDTRGTQYF. This chain joins TRBV3-1 (or the pseudogene TRBV3-2) and TRBJ2-5; a weak D match, TRBD2 (5 bases). Germline assignment: CDR1 LGHDT and CDR2 YNNKEL (reference sequence). The CDR3 runs to 13 residues. V was shortened by 0 bases and J by 7 bases, with 9 bases between the two germline ends.

The rearrangement links TRBV29-1 to TRBJ1-2, with D uncertain. Germline lookup yields CDR1 SQVTM and CDR2 ANQGSEA. The CDR3 extends over 12 amino acids. The germline V and J ends were trimmed by 6 bases and 8 bases, with 16 bases remaining between them. In nucleotides, the CDR3 is TGCAGCGTCCCCGCACCTGTCGCGGGCTACACCTTC. Its translation is CSVPAPVAGYTF.

The V and J genes are TRBV7-8 and TRBJ1-2; D possibly corresponds to TRBD1 (6 bases). The germline gives CDR1 SGHVS, CDR2 FQNEAQ. The V gene lost 4 bases and the J gene lost 9 bases, with 15 bases spanning the gap. The CDR3 totals 13 residues. Here the CDR3 reads CASSSAGVISYTF. The CDR3 coding sequence is TGTGCCAGCAGCTCCGCAGGGGTTATTAGCTACACCTTC.

CDR3 sequence reads: CASSSGLAGVYEQYF. CDR3 in DNA: TGTGCCAGCAGCTCGGGACTAGCGGGAGTCTACGAGCAGTACTTC. The chain has TRBV7-9 and TRBJ2-7; TRBD2 matches 14 bases. This CDR3 region has 15 residues. V lost 4 bases, J lost 3 bases, and 2 bases stayed unmatched. The germline V gene encodes CDR1 SEHNR and CDR2 FQNEAQ (reference sequence).

The chain links TRBV24-1 to TRBJ2-1; tentatively, D is TRBD2 (5 bases). V was pared by 9 bases and J by 0 bases, with 11 bases between. The CDR3 covers 14 residues. CDR1 is KGHDR and CDR2 is SFDVKD in the germline V gene. CDR3 protein: CATSRASSYNEQFF. For the CDR3, the DNA is TGTGCCACCTCGCGGGCAAGCTCCTACAATGAGCAGTTCTTC.

The CDR3 DNA is TGCGCCAGCAGCCCAGTACAGAGTGGAAACACCATATATTTT. This encodes CASSPVQSGNTIYF. The J gene is TRBJ1-3, the V gene TRBV5-1, with D unresolved. The CDR3 consists of 14 residues. CDR1 is SGHRS and CDR2 is YFSETQ in the germline V gene. The V and J ends lost 4 bases and 3 bases respectively, with 11 bases between them. Filled out from reference TRBV5-1 and TRBJ1-3, the complete variable domain reads KAGVTQTPRYLIKTRGQQVTLSCSPISGHRSVSWYQQTPGQGLQFLFEYFSETQRNKGNFPGRFSGRQFSNSRSEMNVSTLELGDSALYLCASSPVQSGNTIYFGEGSWLTVV.

This sequence joins TRBV4-1 and TRBJ2-2; D remains ambiguous. CDR1 is MGHRA and CDR2 is YSYEKL in the germline V gene. V was clipped by 4 bases and J by 11 bases, with 14 bases between them. This CDR3 has 13 residues. The CDR3, as DNA: TGCGCCAGCAGCCTCTCCTCCTTCCCCGAGCTGTTTTTT. Translated, it gives CASSLSSFPELFF.

This sequence joins TRBV12-3 or TRBV12-4 and TRBJ1-2, with 8 bases fitting TRBD1. J lost 7 bases, V lost 8 bases, and 3 bases had no gene match. CDR3 length: 11 amino acids. CDR3 bases: TGTGCCAGCGGACAGGGAAGTGGCTACACCTTC. Its translation is CASGQGSGYTF.

This chain uses TRBV3-1 (or the pseudogene TRBV3-2) with TRBJ2-3, with 10 bases lining up with TRBD2. Per germline, CDR1 LGHDT and CDR2 YNNKEL (reference sequence). V lost 0 bases, J lost 7 bases, and 7 bases stayed unmatched. This CDR3 contains 16 residues. The CDR3 DNA reads TGTGCCAGCAGCCAAGATCGAGCGGGGGGGGTAAATACGCAGTATTTT. It yields the protein CASSQDRAGGVNTQYF.

The chain couples TRBV10-3 to TRBJ2-5, with TRBD2 matching over 13 bases. CDR1 is ENHRY, CDR2 SYGVKD, per germline. The CDR3 has 17 residues. V lost 0 bases and J lost 4; bases outside the gene matches: 5. In nucleotides, the CDR3 is TGTGCCATCAGTGAGTCACGGACTAGCGGGAGATCAGAGACCCAGTACTTC. Translation gives CAISESRTSGRSETQYF.

This sequence joins TRBV6-5 and TRBJ2-7; D gene ambiguous. The CDR3 has 14 amino acids. Per the germline V gene, CDR1 is MNHEY and CDR2 is SVGAGI. Trimming shortened V by 0 bases and J by 6 bases, and 12 bases separated the two germline ends. The CDR3 DNA sequence: TGTGCCAGCAGTTACTCGTTTGTTCGTAGCGAGCAGTACTTC. Encoded protein: CASSYSFVRSEQYF.

The chain combines TRBV5-6 with TRBJ1-6, with D unresolved. This CDR3 has 14 amino acids. V shed 1 base and J shed 4 bases, with 6 bases lying between them. CDR1 and CDR2 (germline): SGHDT, YYEEEE. CDR3 sequence: CASSLSTYNSPLHF. For the CDR3, the DNA is TGTGCCAGCAGCTTGTCGACTTATAATTCACCCCTCCACTTT.

This clone was counted a single time. V usage is TRBV19 and J usage is TRBJ2-6; D is undetermined. Germline V lookup: CDR1 LNHDA, CDR2 SQIVND (reference sequence). The CDR3 consists of 16 residues. With 5 bases removed from V and 0 bases from J, the gap between germline ends came to 11 bases. CDR3 in DNA: TGTGCCAGTAGTTATGGGCAGAGCTCTGGGGCCAACGTCCTGACTTTC. Protein product: CASSYGQSSGANVLTF.

The chain joins TRBV6-1 to TRBJ2-7, with 10 positions matching TRBD2. This CDR3 is built from 17 residues. Germline V gene data show CDR1 as MNHNS and CDR2 as SASEGT. V trimming: 1 base; J trimming: 6 bases; junction bases outside the gene matches: 12. The chain's CDR3 is CASSEVGGRLAGVEQYF. DNA for the CDR3: TGTGCCAGCAGTGAAGTAGGGGGTAGGCTAGCGGGAGTCGAGCAGTACTTC.

This chain joins TRBV11-3 and TRBJ2-7; D remains ambiguous. This CDR3 spans 16 amino acids. The germline V and J ends were trimmed by 5 bases and 4 bases, with 21 bases remaining between them. Germline values: CDR1 SGHNT, CDR2 YENEEA. The CDR3 reads CASSHDSGSLPYEQYF. In DNA, the CDR3 is TGTGCCAGCAGCCATGACTCGGGTAGTCTCCCGTACGAGCAGTACTTC.

The chain recombines TRBV5-1 with TRBJ1-3; D call uncertain. The length of the CDR3 is 14 residues. V gave up 4 bases and J gave up 0 bases, with 8 bases separating them. Looked up from germline, CDR1 is SGHRS and CDR2 is YFSETQ. CDR3 in DNA: TGCGCCAGCAGCCCCGCGAGCTCTGGAAACACCATATATTTT. This encodes CASSPASSGNTIYF.

In the case of this clone: The conserved closing phenylalanine or tryptophan is absent in this CDR3, likely reflecting a read error. The V call is TRBV6-5, the J call TRBJ1-3; D not certain. Germline-derived CDR1 and CDR2 are MNHEY and SVGAGI. This CDR3 comprises 13 residues. V was cut by 0 bases and J by 4 bases, with 4 bases left in between. The CDR3 here is CASSYSRGNTIYL. The CDR3 DNA reads TGTGCCAGCAGTTACTCCCGGGGAAACACCATATATCTT.

The J gene is TRBJ1-1, the V gene TRBV11-3; no clear D. From germline, CDR1 is SGHNT and CDR2 YENEEA. CDR3 length: 14 residues. With 3 bases removed from V and 1 base from J, the gap between germline ends came to 9 bases. The DNA of the CDR3 is TGTGCCAGCAGCTTCCCCCAGGAGAACACTGAAGCTTTCTTT. As protein: CASSFPQENTEAFF.